This T cell receptor beta chain derives from a study of identifying expanded T cells in peripheral blood. The table came from immunoSEQ multiplex PCR; TCRdb's copy has only in-frame clones and leaves some out. The sample holds 100,000 to 150,000 clones, roughly 80% seen once. Trimming removed 4 bases from V and 2 bases from J; junction bases left unmatched: 8. Per the germline V gene, CDR1 is SGHAT and CDR2 is FQNNGV. The length of the CDR3 is 15 residues. The material sequenced was blood. The J gene is TRBJ2-7, the V gene TRBV11-2; 7 nucleotides line up with TRBD2. This TCR was sampled from a person aged 18 to 69 in good health. The chain's CDR3 is CASSSGWGGTYEQYF. Here the CDR3 DNA reads TGTGCCAGCAGCTCCGGTTGGGGGGGGACCTACGAGCAGTACTTC.